This is a list of T cell receptor beta chains from one sample in a study of blood T cell repertoires in COVID-19. Assay: immunoSEQ multiplex PCR; the TCRdb copy retains only in-frame clones and omits some. Of 140,000 or so clones in the sample, 80% were seen once. Source material: peripheral blood. These receptors originate from a man in his 70s who had recovered from COVID-19. The CDR3 runs from the conserved cysteine through the conserved F or W. D genes are given only for firm matches. Clone size is not always given. Where it is, it says once, few, many or a class for expanded clones.

j_gene	abundance	d_gene	v_gene	CDR3nt	CDR3aa
TRBJ2-1	.	TRBD2	TRBV5-1	TGCGCCAGCAGCTTGGCCTTGGGACTAGCGGGCATTCTTGAGCAGTTCTTC	CASSLALGLAGILEQFF
TRBJ1-6	.	TRBD1	TRBV5-1	TGCGCCAGCAGCTTGTGGTCAGGACAGGGGGCTTCACCCCTCCACTTT	CASSLWSGQGASPLHF
TRBJ1-1	.	.	TRBV28	TGTGCCAGCAGTTTTGGGGGCGCAAGGAACACTGAAGCTTTCTTT	CASSFGGARNTEAFF
TRBJ2-3	.	TRBD2	TRBV24-1	TGTGCCACCAGTGATCCGACTAGCGGAAGCACAGATACGCAGTATTTT	CATSDPTSGSTDTQYF
TRBJ1-6	.	TRBD1	TRBV19	TGTGCCAGTAGTGCACGGCGAAGTAAGGACAGGGCGATAAGACCCCTCCACTTT	CASSARRSKDRAIRPLHF
TRBJ2-3	few	TRBD2	TRBV2	TGTGCCAGCATCCCACGTAGCGGGAGCTCTGATACGCAGTATTTT	CASIPRSGSSDTQYF
TRBJ2-3	.	.	TRBV11-2	TGTGCCAGCAGCTGGAGGGCCGAAGATACGCAGTATTTT	CASSWRAEDTQYF
TRBJ2-1	.	.	TRBV7-2	TGTGCCAGCAGCTTCGGGATTCACAATGAGCAGTTCTTC	CASSFGIHNEQFF
TRBJ2-7	.	.	TRBV30	TGTGCCTGGAGTGTACGAGAGGGTCCCTACGAGCAGTACTTC	CAWSVREGPYEQYF
TRBJ2-5	.	TRBD2	TRBV4-1	TGCGCCAGCAGCCAAGAATGGGTAGCGGGGACGGCCACCCAGTACTTC	CASSQEWVAGTATQYF
TRBJ1-5	.	TRBD1	TRBV30	TGTGCCTGGAGGCGGACAGGATTGGGCAATCAGCCCCAGCATTTT	CAWRRTGLGNQPQHF
TRBJ1-5	.	.	TRBV7-2	TGTGCCAGCAGCAACCACAGGGATCAGCCCCAGCATTTT	CASSNHRDQPQHF
TRBJ2-1	few	TRBD2	TRBV5-1	TGCGCCAGCAGCGGGGGGACTAGCGGGTCGGATGAGCAGTTCTTC	CASSGGTSGSDEQFF
TRBJ1-1	.	TRBD1	TRBV6-5	TGTGCCAGCAGTTCCGAGACAGGGATGAACACTGAAGCTTTCTTT	CASSSETGMNTEAFF
TRBJ1-1	.	.	TRBV30	TGTGCCTGGAGGTCGGGGATGGGCACTGAAGCTTTCTTT	CAWRSGMGTEAFF
TRBJ2-7	.	TRBD2	TRBV11-1	TGTGCCAGCAGCTTAAGGCTCGGGAGGGCCAACGAGCAGTACTTC	CASSLRLGRANEQYF
TRBJ2-1	few	TRBD1	TRBV30	TGTGCCTGGAGTACCCGGACAGGGATGGACAATGAGCAGTTCTTC	CAWSTRTGMDNEQFF
TRBJ2-7	.	TRBD2	TRBV18	TGTGCCAGCTCTCTAGCGGGAGCCTACGAGCAGTACTTC	CASSLAGAYEQYF
TRBJ2-1	.	TRBD2	TRBV2	TGTGCCAGCAGTAGGGGACTAGCGGGATATAAAGGGAGGGATGAGCAGTTCTTC	CASSRGLAGYKGRDEQFF
TRBJ2-5	.	.	TRBV5-6	TGTGCCAGCAGTAAAGTTAGCCGACAAGAGACCCAGTACTTC	CASSKVSRQETQYF
TRBJ2-3	.	.	TRBV5-6	TGTGCCAGCAGCAGCATAGCTGTCTCTAGCACAGATACGCAGTATTTT	CASSSIAVSSTDTQYF
TRBJ2-3	.	TRBD2	TRBV5-5	TGTGCCAGCAGCTTACAGACGGGAGGGCGAGATACGCAGTATTTT	CASSLQTGGRDTQYF
TRBJ2-1	.	TRBD2	TRBV9	TGTGCCAGCAGCGTAGGGAGCGGGAGGTCGTTCTTC	CASSVGSGRSFF
TRBJ1-2	many	.	TRBV28	TGTGCCAGCAGTTCCCCGTTTAGCTACACCTTC	CASSSPFSYTF
TRBJ2-1	.	.	TRBV29-1	TGCAGCGTTGCAGGGGGGATCCACGGTGAGTGGGGACAGATCCGAGGTGGTGCCTACAATGAGCAGTTCTTC	CSVAGGIHGEWGQIRGGAYNEQFF
TRBJ2-5	.	TRBD1	TRBV4-2	TGTGCCAGCAGCCAAGGGACAGGGGGACAAGAGACCCAGTACTTC	CASSQGTGGQETQYF
TRBJ1-6	once	.	TRBV4-1	TGCGCCAGCAGCCACCCTTCGGGGGGGAATTCACCCCTCCACTTT	CASSHPSGGNSPLHF
TRBJ1-5	.	.	TRBV19	TGTGCCAGTAGTATTGGGGCAGCACCCAATCAGCCCCAGCATTTT	CASSIGAAPNQPQHF
TRBJ2-2	.	.	TRBV30	TGTGCCTGGAAGGACTGGGGTGGCACCGGGGAGCTGTTTTTT	CAWKDWGGTGELFF
TRBJ2-3	.	TRBD2	TRBV19	TGTGCCAGTAGTATAGATTGGGCTAGCGGACGCACAGATACGCAGTATTTT	CASSIDWASGRTDTQYF
TRBJ2-6	few	TRBD2	TRBV5-1	TGCGCCAGCAGTCGATGGACTAGCGCAAAACTCCTCTCTGGGGCCAACGTCCTGACTTTC	CASSRWTSAKLLSGANVLTF
TRBJ1-2	.	.	TRBV6-1	TGTGCCAGCAGTGACCTTGGGCCGAAACCAAACTATGGCTACACCTTC	CASSDLGPKPNYGYTF
TRBJ2-7	.	.	TRBV3-1/TRBV3-2	TGTGCCAGCAGCCAACATTACGAGCAGTACTTC	CASSQHYEQYF
TRBJ2-5	.	TRBD2	TRBV30	TGTGCCTGGAGCCTAGCGGGAGCGTTAGAGACCCAGTACTTC	CAWSLAGALETQYF
TRBJ2-1	.	.	TRBV11-2	TGTGCCAGCAAAGGGGGCTCCTACAATGAGCAGTTCTTC	CASKGGSYNEQFF
TRBJ2-1	.	.	TRBV5-1	TGCGCCAGCAGCTTGGCCGAGCCCCCTCGGGATGAGCAGTTCTTC	CASSLAEPPRDEQFF
TRBJ2-5	.	.	TRBV6-1	TGTGCCAGCAGTGATATCGGGGAGACCCAGTACTTC	CASSDIGETQYF
TRBJ2-2	.	TRBD2	TRBV27	TGTGCCAGCAGTTTGACGACTAGCGGGAGGGCTACAGTAGGAGAGCTGTTTTTT	CASSLTTSGRATVGELFF
TRBJ2-1	.	TRBD2	TRBV7-8	TGTGCCAGCAGCTTACCTCTGCGGGAGGACTCGTTTAGGGAGCAGTTCTTC	CASSLPLREDSFREQFF
TRBJ1-5	.	TRBD1	TRBV2	TGTGCCAGCAGGGACAGGTCTGGCAATCAGCCCCAGCATTTT	CASRDRSGNQPQHF
TRBJ1-4	.	.	TRBV7-9	TGTGCCAGCAGCTTAGGGGCCACAGGCGCCCTGATCGAAAAACTGTTTTTT	CASSLGATGALIEKLFF
TRBJ2-4	.	.	TRBV25-1	TGTGCCAGCAGTCCCCCCCTAGCCAAAAACATTCAGTACTTC	CASSPPLAKNIQYF